A single sample gave rise to the 8 T cell receptor beta chains below, sequenced in a study of cytomegalovirus exposure and HLA in healthy donors. PCR was performed using 60 Vbeta and 13 Jbeta primers. TCRdb's copy holds only in-frame clones and misses some; the assay was immunoSEQ multiplex PCR. The sample includes under 200,000 clones, roughly 78% of them seen just once. The source material was PBMCs. The receptors come from a woman aged 25 to 45 in good health and CMV-seropositive.

The J gene is TRBJ1-6, the V gene TRBV11-2, with 7 bases matching TRBD1. This CDR3 region has 16 residues. CDR1 is SGHAT and CDR2 is FQNNGV in the germline V gene. The J segment lost 5 bases and the V segment lost 3 bases, leaving 7 bases of the junction unmatched. CDR3 DNA sequence: TGTGCCAGCAGCTTCGACAGGGAAGGAAATAATTCACCCCTCCACTTT. This codes for CASSFDREGNNSPLHF. Combining the CDR3 with reference TRBV11-2 and TRBJ1-6 gives the whole variable domain EAGVAQSPRYKIIEKRQSVAFWCNPISGHATLYWYQQILGQGPKLLIQFQNNGVVDDSQLPKDRFSAERLKGVDSTLKIQPAKLEDSAVYLCASSFDREGNNSPLHFGNGTRLTVT.

This sequence joins TRBV10-1 and TRBJ2-6; possibly TRBD1 for D (5 bases). There are 15 residues in the CDR3. The germline V gene has CDR1 WNHNN and CDR2 SYGVQD (reference sequence). Trimming removed 6 bases at V and 3 bases at J, with 12 bases between. CDR3 sequence reads: CASSAGRGGANVLTF. The CDR3 DNA is TGCGCCAGCAGCGCAGGGCGAGGTGGGGCCAACGTCCTGACTTTC.

CDR3 sequence reads: CASSPLAGDVTDTQYF. The CDR3 DNA reads TGTGCCAGCAGCCCCCTAGCGGGGGATGTGACAGATACGCAGTATTTT. The rearrangement joins TRBV5-6 to TRBJ2-3, with TRBD2 matching over 10 bases. CDR3 length equals 16 residues. The V and J ends lost 4 bases and 3 bases, in that order; junction bases with no gene match: 8. The germline gives CDR1 SGHDT, CDR2 YYEEEE.

V is TRBV11-2 and J is TRBJ1-2, with unresolved D. V was cut by 2 bases and J by 5 bases, with 15 bases left in between. This CDR3 contains 15 residues. Germline CDR1 reads SGHAT; CDR2 reads FQNNGV. The CDR3 DNA sequence: TGTGCCAGCAGCTTAAGGGTCGGGGATCCGTATGGCTACACCTTC. Protein product: CASSLRVGDPYGYTF.

The chain is built from TRBV6-5 and TRBJ2-2; tentatively, D is TRBD2 (6 bases). V lost 10 bases and J lost 3, with 9 bases in between. Germline V gene lookup returns CDR1 MNHEY and CDR2 SVGAGI. This CDR3 spans 12 amino acids. The CDR3 bases are TGTGCCACGGAGGGTTACACCGGGGAGCTGTTTTTT. It yields the protein CATEGYTGELFF.

This clone was seen only once. The rearrangement uses TRBV4-3 and TRBJ1-4; D is uncertain. CDR1 and CDR2 (germline): LGHNA, YSLEER. This CDR3 contains 15 residues. The germline V and J ends were trimmed by 0 bases and 7 bases, with 12 bases remaining between them. The chain's CDR3 is CASSQDLAEFEKLFF. For the CDR3, the DNA is TGCGCCAGCAGCCAAGATCTGGCGGAGTTTGAAAAACTGTTTTTT.

The chain couples TRBV11-2 to TRBJ2-1; 9 bases fit TRBD2. Trimming took 5 bases from V and 0 from J; bases not matched to a gene: 2. The CDR3 has 15 amino acids. Germline lookup yields CDR1 SGHAT and CDR2 FQNNGV. The CDR3 region is CASSPSGDSYNEQFF. The CDR3 nucleotides are TGTGCCAGCAGCCCTAGCGGGGACTCCTACAATGAGCAGTTCTTC.

V usage is TRBV2 and J usage is TRBJ2-5; 12 bases fit TRBD2. Germline CDR1 and CDR2: SNHLY and FYNNEI. The V segment lost 4 bases and the J segment 1 base; nucleotides outside the gene matches: 4. The CDR3 is made up of 16 amino acids. The CDR3 nucleotides are TGTGCCAGCAGTGCCACTAGCGGGGGGCCCCAAGAGACCCAGTACTTC. Protein sequence: CASSATSGGPQETQYF.